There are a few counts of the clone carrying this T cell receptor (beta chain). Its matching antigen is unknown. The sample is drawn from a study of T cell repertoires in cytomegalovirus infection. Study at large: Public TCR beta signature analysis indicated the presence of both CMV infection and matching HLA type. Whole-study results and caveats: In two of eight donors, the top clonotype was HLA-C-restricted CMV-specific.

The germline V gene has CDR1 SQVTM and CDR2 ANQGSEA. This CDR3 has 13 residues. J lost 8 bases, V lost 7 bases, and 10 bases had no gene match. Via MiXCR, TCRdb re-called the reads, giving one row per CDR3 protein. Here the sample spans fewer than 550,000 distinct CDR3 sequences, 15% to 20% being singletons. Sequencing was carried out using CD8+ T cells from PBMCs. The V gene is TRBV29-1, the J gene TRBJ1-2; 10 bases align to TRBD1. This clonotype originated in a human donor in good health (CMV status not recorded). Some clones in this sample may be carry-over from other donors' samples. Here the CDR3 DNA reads TGCAGCGCCGACAGGGGGCGAATCGACGGCTACACCTTC. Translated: CSADRGRIDGYTF.